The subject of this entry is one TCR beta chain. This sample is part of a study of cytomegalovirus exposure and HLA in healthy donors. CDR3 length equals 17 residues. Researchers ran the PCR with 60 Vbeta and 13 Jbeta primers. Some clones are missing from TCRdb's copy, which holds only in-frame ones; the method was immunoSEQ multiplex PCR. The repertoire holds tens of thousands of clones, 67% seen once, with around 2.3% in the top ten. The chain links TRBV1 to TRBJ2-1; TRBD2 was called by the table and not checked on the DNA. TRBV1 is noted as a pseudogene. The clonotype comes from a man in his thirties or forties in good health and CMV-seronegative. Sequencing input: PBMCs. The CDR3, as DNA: TGCACCAGCAGCCATGAAAACGGGACTAGCGGATACAATGAGCAGTTCTTC. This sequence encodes CTSSHENGTSGYNEQFF.